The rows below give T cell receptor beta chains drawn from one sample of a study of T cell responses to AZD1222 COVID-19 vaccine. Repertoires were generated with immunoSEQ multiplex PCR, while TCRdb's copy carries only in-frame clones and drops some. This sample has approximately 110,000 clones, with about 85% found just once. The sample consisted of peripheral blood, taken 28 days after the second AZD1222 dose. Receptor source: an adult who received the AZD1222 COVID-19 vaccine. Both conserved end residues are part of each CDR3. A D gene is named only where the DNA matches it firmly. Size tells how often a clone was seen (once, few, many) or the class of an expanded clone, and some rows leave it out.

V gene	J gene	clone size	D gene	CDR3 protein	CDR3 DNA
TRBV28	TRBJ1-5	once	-	CASRPKTGNQPQHF	TGTGCCAGCAGACCCAAAACAGGGAATCAGCCCCAGCATTTT
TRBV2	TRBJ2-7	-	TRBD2	CASSEGRGVYEQYF	TGTGCCAGCAGTGAGGGGCGGGGGGTCTACGAGCAGTACTTC
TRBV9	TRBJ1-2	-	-	CASSSWGDSLVGGYTF	TGTGCCAGCAGCTCCTGGGGCGACAGCCTCGTTGGGGGCTACACCTTC
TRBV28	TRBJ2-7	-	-	CASSGHGNYEQYF	TGTGCCAGCAGTGGACATGGGAACTACGAGCAGTACTTC
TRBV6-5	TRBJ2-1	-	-	CASSYSREYGNEQFF	TGTGCCAGCAGTTACTCCCGGGAGTACGGCAATGAGCAGTTCTTC
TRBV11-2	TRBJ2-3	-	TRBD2	CASSTGGAGPYGSDTQYF	TGTGCCAGCAGCACCGGGGGGGCAGGGCCGTACGGCTCAGATACGCAGTATTTT
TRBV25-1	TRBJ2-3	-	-	CASSEYLVPRRYF	TGTGCCAGCAGTGAATATCTAGTACCCCGGCGGTATTTT
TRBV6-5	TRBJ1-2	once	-	CASSQNRANYGYTF	TGTGCCAGCAGTCAAAACAGGGCCAACTATGGCTACACCTTC
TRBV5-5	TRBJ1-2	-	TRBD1	CASSLLGQGDGYTF	TGTGCCAGCAGCTTGTTGGGGCAGGGGGACGGCTACACCTTC
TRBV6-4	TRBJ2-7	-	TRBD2	CASSDSALAGGPKEQYF	TGTGCCAGCAGTGACTCAGCACTAGCGGGAGGGCCAAAAGAGCAGTACTTC
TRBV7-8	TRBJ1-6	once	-	CASSSQGSYNSPLHF	TGTGCCAGCAGCTCTCAGGGCTCCTATAATTCACCCCTCCACTTT
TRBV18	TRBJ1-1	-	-	CASSPQRTEAFF	TGTGCCAGCTCACCCCAGAGGACTGAAGCTTTCTTT
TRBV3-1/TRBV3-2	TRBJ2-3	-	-	CASSQPASAVTDTQYF	TGTGCCAGCAGCCAACCAGCTAGCGCGGTCACAGATACGCAGTATTTT
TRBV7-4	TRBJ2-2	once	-	CASTPETGELFF	TGTGCCAGCACACCGGAGACCGGGGAGCTGTTTTTT
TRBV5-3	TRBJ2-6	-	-	CARSLGRAVANVLTF	TGTGCCAGAAGCCTAGGACGGGCGGTAGCCAACGTCCTGACTTTC
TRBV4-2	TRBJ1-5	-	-	CASSQDRNSNQPQHF	TGTGCCAGCAGCCAAGACAGGAATAGCAATCAGCCCCAGCATTTT
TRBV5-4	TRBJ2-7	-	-	CASSLDGSPADEQYF	TGTGCCAGCAGCTTGGACGGGAGTCCCGCAGACGAGCAGTACTTC
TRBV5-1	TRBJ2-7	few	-	CASSWGETYEQYF	TGCGCCAGCAGCTGGGGGGAAACCTACGAGCAGTACTTC
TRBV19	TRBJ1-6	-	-	CASRRDGLNSPLHF	TGTGCCAGTAGACGGGACGGGTTGAATTCACCCCTCCACTTT
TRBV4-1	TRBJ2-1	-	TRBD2	CASSQGLAGDGDEQFF	TGCGCCAGCAGCCAAGGTCTAGCGGGAGATGGCGATGAGCAGTTCTTC
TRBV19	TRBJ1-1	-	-	CASSISHSRTEAFF	TGTGCCAGTAGTATTAGTCACAGTCGGACTGAAGCTTTCTTT
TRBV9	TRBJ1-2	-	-	CASSPRGGYGYGYTF	TGTGCCAGCAGCCCTCGGGGAGGTTATGGCTATGGCTACACCTTC
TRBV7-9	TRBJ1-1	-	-	CASSRQRENTEAFF	TGTGCCAGCAGCCGACAGCGGGAGAACACTGAAGCTTTCTTT
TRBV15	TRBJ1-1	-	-	CATSRQIYKNTEAFF	TGTGCCACCAGCAGACAGATTTACAAGAACACTGAAGCTTTCTTT
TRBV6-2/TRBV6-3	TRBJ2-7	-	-	CASSYGHYEQYF	TGTGCCAGCAGTTATGGCCACTACGAGCAGTACTTC
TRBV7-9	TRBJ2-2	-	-	CASSLTGTGELFF	TGTGCCAGCAGCCTCACAGGGACCGGGGAGCTGTTTTTT
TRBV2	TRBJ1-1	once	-	CASGGQNTEAFF	TGTGCCAGCGGGGGTCAAAACACTGAAGCTTTCTTT
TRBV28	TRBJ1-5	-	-	CASSLLGYNQPQHF	TGTGCCAGCAGTTTATTGGGGTACAATCAGCCCCAGCATTTT
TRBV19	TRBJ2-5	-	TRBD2	CASSTHFGRGAETQYF	TGTGCCAGTAGTACCCACTTTGGGAGGGGAGCAGAGACCCAGTACTTC
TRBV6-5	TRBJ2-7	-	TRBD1	CASSYSGDRGYEQYF	TGTGCCAGCAGTTACTCGGGGGACAGGGGCTACGAGCAGTACTTC
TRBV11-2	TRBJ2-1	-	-	CASSAYRTDKIHYNEQFF	TGTGCCAGCAGCGCGTACAGGACAGACAAGATACACTACAATGAGCAGTTCTTC
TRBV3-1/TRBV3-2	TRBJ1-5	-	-	CASSQAGIEPQHF	TGTGCCAGCAGCCAAGCAGGGATAGAGCCCCAGCATTTT
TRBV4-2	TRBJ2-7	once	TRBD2	CASSQEKRGADEQYF	TGTGCCAGCAGCCAAGAGAAGCGGGGGGCGGACGAGCAGTACTTC
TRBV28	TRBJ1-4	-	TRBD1	CASSARGPAGEKLFF	TGTGCCAGCAGCGCAAGGGGGCCAGCAGGTGAAAAACTGTTTTTT
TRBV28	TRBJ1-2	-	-	CASSLYASGRHGYTF	TGTGCCAGCAGTTTATACGCCTCCGGACGCCATGGCTACACCTTC
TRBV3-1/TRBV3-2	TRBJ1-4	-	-	CASSPRGAVVGEKLFF	TGTGCCAGCAGCCCCCGGGGGGCAGTAGTAGGTGAAAAACTGTTTTTT
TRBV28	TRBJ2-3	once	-	CASSSSGGPSTDTQYF	-
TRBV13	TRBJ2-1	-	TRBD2	CASSPRLAGGNEQFF	TGTGCCAGCAGCCCTAGACTAGCGGGAGGCAATGAGCAGTTCTTC
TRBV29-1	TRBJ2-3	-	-	CSVEASRGGADTQYF	TGCAGCGTTGAAGCCTCCCGAGGGGGGGCAGATACGCAGTATTTT
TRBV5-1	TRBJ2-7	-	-	CASSLGPVDTSYEQYF	TGCGCCAGCAGCTTAGGGCCCGTAGACACAAGCTACGAGCAGTACTTC